This T cell receptor beta chain was sequenced in a study of T cell responses to AZD1222 COVID-19 vaccine. Study observations and caveats: Spike-specific TCR breadth and depth grew following two AZD1222 doses. Sampling that yielded the repertoires occurred only after the peak T cell response.

Trimming cost V 3 bases and J 0 bases; bases outside gene matches: 5. The CDR3 contains 16 residues. Germline loops: CDR1 SGDLS, CDR2 YYNGEE. In regard to this clone: What it binds is unknown.

Sequencing was performed with immunoSEQ multiplex PCR; in TCRdb, only in-frame clones are kept and a portion is missing. The sample gives over 70,000 clones, roughly 85% of which show up once; around 21% is in the top ten. The starting material was peripheral blood, obtained on day 0 of AZD1222 vaccination. The J gene is TRBJ2-1, the V gene TRBV9, with 8 bases that match TRBD2. The sequence derives from an adult in good health. CDR3 sequence: CASSENGLASYNEQFF. CDR3 DNA: TGTGCCAGCAGCGAAAACGGACTAGCCTCCTACAATGAGCAGTTCTTC.